Below are 5 T cell receptor beta chains sequenced from a single sample in a study of T cell responses to AZD1222 COVID-19 vaccine. Profiling relied on immunoSEQ multiplex PCR, and the TCRdb table lists in-frame clones only, not all of them. The sample comprises approximately 94,000 clones, around 89% of which are singletons, and 1.8% rests with the top ten. The material was peripheral blood, obtained on day 0 of AZD1222 vaccination. All receptors come from an adult in good health.

This clone was recorded a few times. This sequence joins TRBV18 and TRBJ1-5; a weak D match, TRBD1 (5 bases). This CDR3 has 16 residues. Germline V gives CDR1 KGHSH, CDR2 LQKENI. Trimming shortened V by 6 bases and J by 0 bases, and 15 bases separated the two germline ends. This chain's CDR3 is CASSLGTVYSNQPQHF. CDR3 coding DNA: TGTGCCAGCTCCCTTGGGACCGTTTATAGCAATCAGCCCCAGCATTTT.

This clone occurred once. This chain links TRBV27 with TRBJ1-6; the match to TRBD1 covers 8 bases. The CDR3 is made up of 20 amino acids. Trimming cost V 3 bases and J 4 bases; bases outside gene matches: 17. CDR1 and CDR2 from the germline V gene are MNHEY and SMNVEV (reference sequence). The CDR3 nucleotides read TGTGCCAGCAGTTTCTCCGGGACAGGCCCCATTAACCCATATAATTCACCCCTCCACTTT. Residues: CASSFSGTGPINPYNSPLHF.

This chain joins TRBV27 and TRBJ1-6; D gene unclear. With 2 bases removed from V and 7 bases from J, the gap between germline ends came to 6 bases. Germline V gene lookup returns CDR1 MNHEY and CDR2 SMNVEV (reference sequence). The CDR3 has 13 amino acids. For the CDR3, the DNA is TGTGCCAGCAGTTTAGAGTTAAATTCACCCCTCCACTTT. Translated: CASSLELNSPLHF.

This clone came up a few times. The chain has TRBV30 and TRBJ1-6; a weak D match, TRBD1 (5 bases). This CDR3 has 15 residues. V was pared by 1 base and J by 9 bases, with 16 bases between. Germline values: CDR1 GTSNPN, CDR2 SVGIG (reference sequence). CDR3 sequence (DNA): TGTGCCTGGAGTGGGGACCCGGCAGGCGGTTCACCCCTCCACTTT. Protein: CAWSGDPAGGSPLHF.

The rearrangement uses TRBV9 and TRBJ1-2; D gene uncertain. The CDR3 spans 15 residues. Trimming stripped 0 bases from V and 2 bases from J, with 11 bases between. Germline-derived CDR1 and CDR2 are SGDLS and YYNGEE. The CDR3 loop reads CASSVGSAENYGYTF. In DNA, the CDR3 is TGTGCCAGCAGCGTAGGGTCAGCGGAGAACTATGGCTACACCTTC.